This T cell receptor (beta chain) was documented in a study of shared clonotypes between healthy human individuals. Background on the study: Serving as donors were two women and a few men, whose ages spanned 18 to 49. CD4 naive and memory got three plates each, CD8 naive two, CD8 memory one.

The method was immunoSEQ multiplex PCR; TCRdb's version includes in-frame clones alone and lacks a portion of them. Of around 2,100,000 clones detected, about 95% appear once; the ten largest clones hold more than 0.9%. The study, taken as a whole, reports: Some naive CD4 clonotypes, around 5%, turned up in common across a handful of donors.

CD45RO-negative CD8 cells positively selected for CCR7 made up the naive population, which excluded terminally differentiated effector memory CD45RA+ cells. Nashville, Tennessee was home to all donors, each a Caucasian adult. This CDR3 is built from 15 residues. The germline CDR1 and CDR2 sequences are SGHTA and FQGNSA. J was trimmed by 3 bases and V by 4 bases; bases with no gene match: 9. Regarding this clone: Its specificity is not known.

The TCR sequence derives from a man aged 18 to 30 in good health. The specimen sequenced was naive CD8+ T cells sorted from blood. This chain connects TRBV7-2 to TRBJ2-7, with TRBD2 identical over 7 bases. CDR3 DNA: TGTGCCAGCAGCTCGCGGACGGGGGGAGTCTACGAGCAGTACTTC. Its translation: CASSSRTGGVYEQYF. Filled out from reference TRBV7-2 and TRBJ2-7, the complete variable domain reads GAGVSQSPSNKVTEKGKDVELRCDPISGHTALYWYRQSLGQGLEFLIYFQGNSAPDKSGLPSDRFSAERTGGSVSTLTIQRTQQEDSAVYLCASSSRTGGVYEQYFGPGTRLTVT.